These T cell receptor beta chains were read from a single sample in a study of cytomegalovirus exposure and HLA in healthy donors. TCRdb keeps only in-frame clones here, not all; method: immunoSEQ multiplex PCR. The data show 150,000 to 160,000 clones, with roughly 72% seen just once and approximately 2.3% held by the top ten. Sequencing used PBMCs. The receptors derive from a man aged 25 to 45 in good health and CMV-seronegative. Each CDR3 is given with its conserved first and last residue. D genes are given only for firm matches. Not all rows give a size; the values are once, few, many and, for expanded clones, a class.

d_call	j_call	clone_size	v_call	cdr3_nt	cdr3_aa
TRBD1	TRBJ1-1	once	TRBV10-3	TGTGCCATCAGTGAGTCGGGGACAGGGAACACTGAAGCTTTCTTT	CAISESGTGNTEAFF
-	TRBJ1-6	-	TRBV10-3	TGTGCCATCAGAAAGGACGGGGGAAATTCACCCCTCCACTTT	CAIRKDGGNSPLHF
-	TRBJ1-4	-	TRBV28	TGTGCCAGCAGAGAAGGGGGTAATGAAAAACTGTTTTTT	CASREGGNEKLFF
-	TRBJ1-6	-	TRBV6-6	TGTGCCAGCATCAATGACAGGCCGGGGCATTCACCCCTCCACTTT	CASINDRPGHSPLHF
TRBD1	TRBJ2-7	-	TRBV5-1	TGCGCCAGCAGCTTAGCCGGGACAGGGTCCTACGAGCAGTACTTC	CASSLAGTGSYEQYF
TRBD2	TRBJ2-7	-	TRBV5-4	TGTGCCAGCAGTTTACCGAGCGGGGGGGCCACCTACGAGCAGTACTTC	CASSLPSGGATYEQYF
-	TRBJ1-1	-	TRBV25-1	TGTGCCAGCAGTCAGGGTAGCACTGAAGCTTTCTTT	CASSQGSTEAFF
-	TRBJ2-1	-	TRBV7-5	-	CVRSLIVGQGIGGNYYNEQFF
TRBD2	TRBJ2-3	-	TRBV6-4	TGTGCCAGCAGTGGGACTAGCGGGGGGACAGATACGCAGTATTTT	CASSGTSGGTDTQYF
-	TRBJ1-5	-	TRBV5-8	TGTGCCAGCAGCTTGGACGGCGGGAATCAGCCCCAGCATTTT	CASSLDGGNQPQHF
TRBD1	TRBJ1-5	-	TRBV6-1	TGTGCCAGCAGTGAAGTGGGACAGATCATCAATCAGCCCCAGCATTTT	CASSEVGQIINQPQHF